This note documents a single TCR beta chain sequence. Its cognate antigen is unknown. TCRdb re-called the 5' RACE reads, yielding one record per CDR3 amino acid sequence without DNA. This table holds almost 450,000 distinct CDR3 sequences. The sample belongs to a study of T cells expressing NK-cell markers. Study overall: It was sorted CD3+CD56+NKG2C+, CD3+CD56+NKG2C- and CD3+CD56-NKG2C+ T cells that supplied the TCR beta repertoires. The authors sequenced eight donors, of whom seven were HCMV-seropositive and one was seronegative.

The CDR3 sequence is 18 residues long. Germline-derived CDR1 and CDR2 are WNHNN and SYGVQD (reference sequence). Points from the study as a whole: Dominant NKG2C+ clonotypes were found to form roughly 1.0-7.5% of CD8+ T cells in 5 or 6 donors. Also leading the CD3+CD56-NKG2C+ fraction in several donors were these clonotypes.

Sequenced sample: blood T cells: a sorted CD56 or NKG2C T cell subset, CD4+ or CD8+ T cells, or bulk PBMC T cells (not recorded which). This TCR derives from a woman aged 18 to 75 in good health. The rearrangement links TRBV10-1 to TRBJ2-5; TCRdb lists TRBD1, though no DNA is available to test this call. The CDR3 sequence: CASSESSFSGRDQETQYF.